These T cell receptor beta chains were read from a single sample in a study of spatial heterogeneity in lung cancer. A single record per CDR3 protein comes from TCRdb applying MiXCR to the 5' RACE reads. The sample shows some 39,000 distinct CDR3 sequences, approximately 6.9% of them seen only once. This specimen consisted of PBMCs, obtained at surgery. All receptors come from a female donor with early-stage non-small cell lung cancer. CDR3s include the opening cysteine and the closing phenylalanine or tryptophan.

>TRBJ2-3|TRBV5-6
CASKRGLSTDTQYF
>TRBJ2-1|TRBV4-1
CASSQDRGGDEQFF
>TRBJ2-4|TRBV5-1
CASSQAPGGEWNF
>TRBJ1-1|TRBV6-6
CASSTRGQGGTEAFF
>TRBJ1-1|TRBV12-3/TRBV12-4
CASSLQGRTEAFF
>TRBJ2-7|TRBV12-3/TRBV12-4
CASSLVQGPYEQYF
>TRBJ1-2|TRBV7-2
CASTTSWGRLVGYTF
>TRBJ2-3|TRBV11-3
CASSFGSEADTQYF
>TRBJ2-3|TRBV7-2
CASSPTSTDTQYF
>TRBJ1-4|TRBV4-3
CASSLVVGTGTPLTTNEKLFF
>TRBJ2-7|TRBV9
CASSGQGAYEQYF
>TRBJ2-3|TRBV7-8
CASSPRASGGFTDTQYF
>TRBJ2-3|TRBV7-9
CASSAGRTPEKDTQYF
>TRBJ2-5|TRBV7-4
CASSLDNAVAETQYF
>TRBJ2-2|TRBV2
CASLLEGRTGELFF
>TRBJ1-6|TRBV20-1
CSAEGTPNSPLHF
>TRBJ1-1|TRBV5-4
CASSFFGGNTEAFF
>TRBJ2-4|TRBV7-9
CASSFPTSGELKNIQYF
>TRBJ2-7|TRBV4-3
CASSQEVTSPYEQYF
>TRBJ2-6|TRBV12-3/TRBV12-4
CASSPNIAGRLSGANVLTF
>TRBJ2-1|TRBV2
CASASYNEQFF
>TRBJ2-7|TRBV7-9
CASSLKGQGPYEQYF
>TRBJ2-7|TRBV10-3
CAIIPGTAKNF
>TRBJ2-3|TRBV9
CASSPLAAGVTDTQYF
>TRBJ1-1|TRBV20-1
CSAPGTGGAEAFF
>TRBJ2-1|TRBV24-1
CATSDYRGGSYNEQFF
>TRBJ2-4|TRBV3-1
CASSQKNIQYF
>TRBJ2-3|TRBV5-1
CASSSPSGQGFTDTQYF
>TRBJ1-3|TRBV6-5
CASSYSNSQNSGNTIYF
>TRBJ1-2|TRBV27
CASSLVGQSEYGYTF
>TRBJ2-5|TRBV15
CATSRGQGGRQETQYF
>TRBJ1-1|TRBV7-3
CASSSDPTGVTEAFF
>TRBJ2-5|TRBV14
CASSQVDQETQYF
>TRBJ1-6|TRBV6-6
CASRLRTGGNSPLHF
>TRBJ1-3|TRBV12-3/TRBV12-4
CASSQGLSGNTIYF
>TRBJ1-3|TRBV29-1
CSVTGTPLSGNTIYF
>TRBJ2-1|TRBV11-2
CASSQPRVAGGLQSGEQFF
>TRBJ1-5|TRBV2
CASSRQGEPSQPQHF
>TRBJ2-1|TRBV29-1
CSVERLLGSYNEQFF
>TRBJ1-5|TRBV6-1
CASTLGGYKQPQHF
>TRBJ1-5|TRBV6-6
CASNPGYSNQPQHF
>TRBJ2-7|TRBV20-1
CSAMGLGFYEQYF
>TRBJ1-1|TRBV3-1
CASSRTRGGTEAFF
>TRBJ2-3|TRBV5-1
CASSFLAGVSTDTQYF
>TRBJ2-1|TRBV5-1
CASSLAVGPYNEQFF
>TRBJ2-7|TRBV29-1
CSVVLGTGGNEQYF
>TRBJ2-7|TRBV5-1
CASTPAGGPGEQYF
>TRBJ1-5|TRBV12-3/TRBV12-4
CASSLGPGRPQHF
>TRBJ1-4|TRBV12-3/TRBV12-4
CASSFGAATNEKLFF
>TRBJ2-1|TRBV20-1
CSAVAGGSTSYNEQFF
>TRBJ2-3|TRBV5-1
CASSYSDSTDTQYF
>TRBJ1-2|TRBV5-6
CASSLTGYGYTF
>TRBJ2-4|TRBV4-2
CASSQAVTLGAKNIQYF
>TRBJ2-2|TRBV24-1
CATSEIGTGNTGELFF